This TCR beta chain is drawn from a study of control samples from healthy donors and cancer patients. Of note for this clone: The sample carries other DNA sequences with the same CDR3.

Trimming at V came to 7 bases and at J to 3 bases, leaving 3 bases not matched to a gene. CDR1 SNHLY and CDR2 FYNNEI come from the germline V gene. The CDR3 totals 13 residues. TCRdb keeps only in-frame clones here, not all; method: immunoSEQ multiplex PCR. The sample shows over 40,000 clones, almost 90% of them seen only once. The genes are TRBV2 and TRBJ1-1; TRBD1 aligns across 9 bases. The clonotype comes from a man aged 50 or older with head and neck cancer. The sample comprised PBMCs. The CDR3 coding sequence is TGTGCCAGCAATACAGGGGGCCACACTGAAGCTTTCTTT. Its protein is CASNTGGHTEAFF.